Below are 10 T cell receptor beta chains sequenced from a single sample in a study of shared clonotypes between healthy human individuals. Method: immunoSEQ multiplex PCR; TCRdb's copy keeps in-frame clones and lacks some. The sample yields over a million clones, around 97% seen once. Sequencing was carried out using naive CD4+ T cells sorted from blood. Subset reported: CD45RA+ positively selected. All receptors derive from a man aged 25 to 45 in good health.

This chain joins TRBV19 and TRBJ2-7, with D perhaps matching TRBD1 or TRBD2 (5 bases each). This CDR3 is 14 amino acids long. Germline V gives CDR1 LNHDA, CDR2 SQIVND (reference sequence). Trimming cost V 3 bases and J 2 bases, with 11 bases left between them. For the CDR3, the DNA is TGTGCCAGTAGTATGTTGGGGACCCCCTACGAGCAGTACTTC. This sequence encodes CASSMLGTPYEQYF.

As to this clone: This same CDR3 is encoded by further DNA sequences in the sample. Here the CDR3 reads CASSVTQGNTGELFF. CDR3 nucleotide sequence: TGTGCCAGCAGCGTAACCCAGGGGAACACCGGGGAGCTGTTTTTT. The J gene is TRBJ2-2, the V gene TRBV9; D might be TRBD1 (5 bases). The CDR3 consists of 15 residues. The germline V gene has CDR1 SGDLS and CDR2 YYNGEE. Deletions cut 1 base from V and 1 base from J, with 8 bases between. Complete variable domain (other parts from reference TRBV9 and TRBJ2-2): DSGVTQTPKHLITATGQRVTLRCSPRSGDLSVYWYQQSLDQGLQFLIQYYNGEERAKGNILERFSAQQFPDLHSELNLSSLELGDSALYFCASSVTQGNTGELFFGEGSRLTVL.

The gene calls are TRBV18 and TRBJ2-3; possible D gene TRBD1, 5 bases. The CDR3 loop spans 15 amino acids. V was cut by 6 bases and J by 0 bases, with 13 bases left in between. Germline lookup yields CDR1 KGHSH and CDR2 LQKENI. The CDR3 is CASSFNQGSTDTQYF. The CDR3, as DNA: TGTGCCAGCTCCTTCAACCAGGGTAGCACAGATACGCAGTATTTT.

The DNA for the CDR3 is TGTGCCAGCAGCCCCATCGCCGTCGGGGGGAGGGATGAAAAACTGTTTTTT. This translates into CASSPIAVGGRDEKLFF. This chain uses TRBV7-9 with TRBJ1-4; D is perhaps TRBD1 (5 bases). Germline CDR1 reads SEHNR; CDR2 reads FQNEAQ (reference sequence). V was shortened by 5 bases and J by 6 bases, with 22 bases between the two germline ends. This CDR3 comprises 17 residues.

With respect to this clone: This may be a read error: a much more frequent sequence differs by one nucleotide. Additional DNA sequences in this sample encode the identical CDR3. J is TRBJ2-7 and V is TRBV28; no clear D gene. Trimming removed 5 bases from V and 3 bases from J, with 5 bases in between. The CDR3 is 11 residues long. The germline CDR1 and CDR2 sequences are MDHEN and SYDVKM. Here the CDR3 DNA reads TGTGCCAGCAGTAGCTACTACGAGCAGTACTTC. Amino acids: CASSSYYEQYF.

The V and J genes are TRBV19 and TRBJ2-3; 8 positions match TRBD2. The germline V gene has CDR1 LNHDA and CDR2 SQIVND (reference sequence). The V gene end was trimmed by 2 bases and the J gene end by 0 bases; junction bases not matched to a gene: 7. The CDR3 sequence is 17 residues long. The CDR3 DNA is TGTGCCAGTAGTATACGGCGAGCGGGAGTGAGCACAGATACGCAGTATTTT. Translated, it gives CASSIRRAGVSTDTQYF.

The V call is TRBV2, the J call TRBJ2-1; 11 bases fit TRBD2. The V gene's germline CDR1 is SNHLY and CDR2 FYNNEI. This CDR3 is built from 16 residues. With V trimmed by 4 bases and J by 2 bases, 4 bases remained unmatched. The CDR3 spells CASSAQLAGAYNEQFF. The DNA of the CDR3 is TGTGCCAGCAGTGCCCAACTAGCGGGAGCCTACAATGAGCAGTTCTTC.

The chain links TRBV15 to TRBJ2-3; maybe TRBD2 (7 bases). Germline loops: CDR1 LNHNV, CDR2 YYDKDF (reference sequence). Deletions cut 4 bases from V and 5 bases from J, with 16 bases between. The CDR3 is made up of 15 amino acids. CDR3 residues: CATSISGGIEDTQYF. The CDR3 nucleotides are TGTGCCACCAGCATTTCGGGGGGCATTGAAGATACGCAGTATTTT.

On this clone: The sample has other DNA sequences that encode this CDR3 too. The chain carries TRBV25-1 and TRBJ2-7; 11 bases match TRBD2. This CDR3 has 14 amino acids. Trimming cost V 6 bases and J 1 base; bases outside gene matches: 2. CDR1 is MGHDK and CDR2 is SYGVNS in the germline V gene. The CDR3 reads CASSIAGGSYEQYF. The DNA for the CDR3 is TGTGCCAGCAGCATAGCGGGAGGGTCCTACGAGCAGTACTTC.

The J gene is TRBJ2-5, the V gene TRBV5-1; D remains ambiguous. Germline CDR1 is SGHRS and CDR2 is YFSETQ. The CDR3 has 14 residues. Trimming took off 1 base at V and 1 base at J, with 8 bases between the two ends. CDR3: CASSLSWGQETQYF. The CDR3 coding sequence is TGCGCCAGCAGCTTGAGTTGGGGCCAAGAGACCCAGTACTTC.